This is a list of T cell receptor beta chains from one sample in a study of cytomegalovirus exposure and HLA in healthy donors. Sequencing used immunoSEQ multiplex PCR; TCRdb keeps in-frame clones, though not all of them. The sample has 200,000 or so clones, approximately 80% seen once; the top ten hold 0.71%. Sample: PBMCs. Receptors were obtained from a boy aged 2 to 10 in good health and CMV-seronegative. Each CDR3 is given without its conserved first and last residue.

V	J	CDR3
TRBV5-6	TRBJ1-2	ASSLLRWGGDSYGYT
TRBV5-1	TRBJ2-7	ASSSSYEQY
TRBV30	TRBJ1-3	AWSPGSSGNTIY
TRBV27	TRBJ1-6	ASSLIGSHNSPLH
TRBV2	TRBJ2-2	AGQKTGSDGELF
TRBV5-1	TRBJ1-1	ASSLLLPGNTEAF
TRBV5-1	TRBJ2-3	ASSLPGEIDTQY
TRBV6-5	TRBJ1-2	ASNPTDRLAWGYT
TRBV27	TRBJ2-7	ASSIAGGSYEQY
TRBV2	TRBJ2-5	ASRYDRGRSETQY
TRBV5-4	TRBJ2-1	ASTPGEALLYNEQF
TRBV19	TRBJ1-2	ASSIEGAWYGYT
TRBV6-5	TRBJ2-1	ASSRAGDSYNEQF
TRBV5-4	TRBJ2-1	ASSEDWAINNEQF
TRBV7-6	TRBJ2-7	ASSFPGQGTGEQY
TRBV13	TRBJ2-5	ASSSPSGIGETQY